A single sample is the source of the 17 T cell receptor beta chains below, sequenced in a study of blood T cell repertoires in COVID-19. Only in-frame clones appear in the TCRdb table, and some are missing; sequencing was by immunoSEQ multiplex PCR. The data hold about 150,000 clones, with roughly nine tenths observed a single time. The sample consisted of peripheral blood. The source of these receptors is a woman between 65 and 79 years old with acute or convalescent COVID-19.

J is TRBJ1-4 and V is TRBV6-5; D uncertain. From germline, CDR1 is MNHEY and CDR2 SVGAGI. Between the trimmed V and J ends, which lost 6 bases and 8 bases, there was a span of 19 bases. The length of the CDR3 is 15 residues. The CDR3 sequence: CASSQRALMREKLFF. The DNA of the CDR3 is TGTGCCAGCAGCCAGAGGGCCTTGATGCGGGAAAAACTGTTTTTT.

The chain carries TRBV7-2 and TRBJ2-7, with TRBD1 identical over 9 bases. The CDR3 loop spans 19 amino acids. The V and J ends lost 0 bases and 0 bases, in that order; junction bases with no gene match: 12. Germline CDR1 and CDR2: SGHTA and FQGNSA. CDR3 in DNA: TGTGCCAGCAGCTTAGCCTCACTTCGGGACAGGGCTTTCTCCTACGAGCAGTACTTC. Translated, it gives CASSLASLRDRAFSYEQYF.

This clone has just a few counts. The V call is TRBV2, the J call TRBJ2-7; D ambiguous. Trimming took 5 bases from V and 6 from J, leaving 14 bases between them. This CDR3 has 13 amino acids. The germline V gene encodes CDR1 SNHLY and CDR2 FYNNEI. The CDR3 region has the DNA TGTGCCAGCAGTCAAGAACCAGAGCGCGAGCAGTACTTC. Amino acids: CASSQEPEREQYF.

The chain carries TRBV5-8 and TRBJ1-1, with D possibly being TRBD1 (6 bases). The CDR3 covers 18 residues. Germline V gives CDR1 SGHTS, CDR2 YDEGEE. With 1 base removed from V and 2 bases from J, the gap between germline ends came to 21 bases. The CDR3, as DNA: TGTGCCAGCAGCTTGATCCGGGGACACCTGGGAGACAACACTGAAGCTTTCTTT. Encoded protein: CASSLIRGHLGDNTEAFF.

The chain combines TRBV7-9 with TRBJ2-4; TRBD1 is a possible D gene (7 bases). Trimming stripped 1 base from V and 3 bases from J, with 22 bases between. The CDR3 length is 19 residues. CDR1 and CDR2 from the germline V gene are SEHNR and FQNEAQ (reference sequence). CDR3 amino acids: CASSLGGGTADALKNIQYF. The CDR3 region has the DNA TGTGCCAGCAGCTTAGGAGGGGGGACAGCCGATGCGCTCAAAAACATTCAGTACTTC.

This chain uses TRBV6-5 with TRBJ2-5, with 8 nucleotides matching TRBD1. The CDR3 sequence is 16 residues long. After removal of 0 bases from V and 5 bases from J, the junction contained 8 bases not matched to a gene. Germline values: CDR1 MNHEY, CDR2 SVGAGI. CDR3: CASSYSATGVGETQYF. The CDR3 region has the DNA TGTGCCAGCAGTTACTCGGCGACAGGGGTGGGGGAGACCCAGTACTTC.

The chain joins TRBV24-1 to TRBJ2-1; 7 bases are a match to TRBD1. This CDR3 is built from 16 residues. Trimming took 3 bases from V and 6 from J; bases not matched to a gene: 10. Germline CDR1 is KGHDR and CDR2 is SFDVKD. The CDR3 here is CATSDPRTGSLNEQFF. The DNA of the CDR3 is TGTGCCACCAGTGATCCACGGACAGGCTCCCTCAATGAGCAGTTCTTC.

The chain carries TRBV5-5 and TRBJ1-3; TRBD1 agrees at 12 bases. Per the germline V gene, CDR1 is SGHKS and CDR2 is YYEKEE (reference sequence). This CDR3 contains 15 residues. With 4 bases clipped from V and 3 bases from J, the junction kept 2 bases outside the gene matches. DNA of the CDR3: TGTGCCAGCAGCAGGGACAGGGGGCTTGGAAACACCATATATTTT. Translating it yields CASSRDRGLGNTIYF.

This clone was recorded a few times. This chain connects TRBV18 to TRBJ2-7, with a weak D call TRBD1 (5 bases). The V gene lost 6 bases and the J gene lost 6 bases, with 12 bases spanning the gap. Germline V lookup: CDR1 KGHSH, CDR2 LQKENI. The CDR3 length is 12 residues. The CDR3 DNA reads as TGTGCCAGCTCGCCGCAGGGTTTCGAGCAGTACTTC. It is translated as CASSPQGFEQYF.

The chain joins TRBV10-2 to TRBJ2-7; the D gene is possibly TRBD1 (6 bases). Germline V gene data show CDR1 as WSHSY and CDR2 as SAAADI. The V end lost 8 bases, the J end lost 7 bases, and 18 bases lay between the germline ends. This CDR3 is built from 13 residues. The CDR3 DNA reads as TGCGCCAGCCAAGTTCCAGGGGTGTGGGAGCAGTACTTC. Its protein is CASQVPGVWEQYF.

This sequence joins TRBV29-1 and TRBJ1-2; possible D gene TRBD1, 5 bases. In germline, CDR1 is SQVTM, CDR2 ANQGSEA. The germline V and J ends were trimmed by 6 bases and 2 bases, with 13 bases remaining between them. The CDR3 totals 13 residues. The CDR3 is CSVPTDTNYGYTF. The CDR3, as DNA: TGCAGCGTCCCGACGGACACAAACTATGGCTACACCTTC. The complete variable domain, with remaining parts taken from reference TRBV29-1 and TRBJ1-2, reads SAVISQKPSRDICQRGTSLTIQCQVDSQVTMMFWYRQQPGQSLTLIATANQGSEATYESGFVIDKFPISRPNLTFSTLTVSNMSPEDSSIYLCSVPTDTNYGYTFGSGTRLTVV.

This chain uses TRBV18 with TRBJ1-1, with D hard to call. CDR1 KGHSH and CDR2 LQKENI come from the germline V gene. The CDR3 is 15 amino acids. Trimming stripped 0 bases from V and 0 bases from J, with 8 bases between. In DNA form, the CDR3 reads TGTGCCAGCTCACCACCGGGCCTAATGAACACTGAAGCTTTCTTT. Amino acid sequence: CASSPPGLMNTEAFF. Full variable domain (missing parts from reference TRBV18 and TRBJ1-1): NAGVMQNPRHLVRRRGQEARLRCSPMKGHSHVYWYRQLPEEGLKFMVYLQKENIIDESGMPKERFSAEFPKEGPSILRIQQVVRGDSAAYFCASSPPGLMNTEAFFGQGTRLTVV.

The J gene is TRBJ2-7, the V gene TRBV4-3, with a possible D match to TRBD2 (6 bases). Germline V lookup: CDR1 LGHNA, CDR2 YSLEER. V lost 1 base, J lost 4 bases, and 20 bases lay in between. The CDR3 totals 17 residues. This CDR3 reads CASSQGLAGNSGYEQYF. CDR3 bases: TGCGCCAGCAGCCAAGGGCTGGCGGGAAACAGTGGGTACGAGCAGTACTTC.

CDR3: CASSYRGNQPQHF. The DNA for the CDR3 is TGTGCCAGCAGTTACAGGGGGAATCAGCCCCAGCATTTT. The chain employs TRBV6-2 or TRBV6-3 and TRBJ1-5, with D perhaps matching TRBD1 (6 bases). CDR3 length: 13 amino acids. Germline CDR1 is MNHEY and CDR2 is SVGEGT. Trimming took 2 bases from V and 4 from J, leaving 6 bases between them.

The genes are TRBV7-2 and TRBJ1-1, with D perhaps TRBD1 (6 bases). V dropped 5 bases and J dropped 1 base, with 14 bases sitting between them. The CDR3 has 15 residues. CDR1 and CDR2 from the germline V gene are SGHTA and FQGNSA. CDR3: CASSIMDRKNTEAFF. The CDR3 DNA reads TGTGCCAGCAGCATTATGGACAGAAAGAACACTGAAGCTTTCTTT.

This chain uses TRBV2 with TRBJ1-1; D not resolved. V lost 6 bases and J lost 6, with 11 bases in between. This CDR3 contains 12 residues. Germline loops: CDR1 SNHLY, CDR2 FYNNEI. CDR3 bases: TGTGCCAGCAGCGTTACATATTCTGAAGCTTTCTTT. Amino acid sequence: CASSVTYSEAFF. Full variable domain (outside the CDR3, taken from reference TRBV2 and TRBJ1-1): EPEVTQTPSHQVTQMGQEVILRCVPISNHLYFYWYRQILGQKVEFLVSFYNNEISEKSEIFDDQFSVERPDGSNFTLKIRSTKLEDSAMYFCASSVTYSEAFFGQGTRLTVV.

DNA for the CDR3: TGTGCCAGCAGCCCCACACCCGGGACAGTTGAACAGTACTTC. Residues: CASSPTPGTVEQYF. This chain links TRBV7-2 with TRBJ2-7, with 7 bases matching TRBD1. From germline, CDR1 is SGHTA and CDR2 FQGNSA. The CDR3 spans 14 residues. The J segment lost 10 bases and the V segment lost 5 bases, leaving 14 bases of the junction unmatched. Full variable domain (outside the CDR3, taken from reference TRBV7-2 and TRBJ2-7): GAGVSQSPSNKVTEKGKDVELRCDPISGHTALYWYRQSLGQGLEFLIYFQGNSAPDKSGLPSDRFSAERTGGSVSTLTIQRTQQEDSAVYLCASSPTPGTVEQYFGPGTRLTVT.